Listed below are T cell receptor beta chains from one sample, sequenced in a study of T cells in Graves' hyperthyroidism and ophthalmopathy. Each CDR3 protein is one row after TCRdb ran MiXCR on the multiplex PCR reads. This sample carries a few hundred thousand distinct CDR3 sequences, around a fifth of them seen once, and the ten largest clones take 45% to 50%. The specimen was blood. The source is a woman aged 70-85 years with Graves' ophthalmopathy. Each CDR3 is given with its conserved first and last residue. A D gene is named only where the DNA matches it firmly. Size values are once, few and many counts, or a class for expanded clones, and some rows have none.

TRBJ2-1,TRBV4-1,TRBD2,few,CASSQVLAGTYNEQFF,TGCGCCAGCAGCCAAGTCCTAGCGGGGACCTACAATGAGCAGTTCTTC
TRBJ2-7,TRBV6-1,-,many,CASRTPGEQYF,TGTGCCAGCAGAACGCCTGGCGAGCAGTACTTC
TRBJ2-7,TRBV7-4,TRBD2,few,CASSIGLAVSYEQYF,TGTGCCAGCAGCATCGGACTAGCGGTCTCCTACGAGCAGTACTTC
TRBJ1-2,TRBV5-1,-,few,CASAPTGSGYGYTF,TGCGCCAGCGCCCCAACGGGCTCAGGATATGGCTACACCTTC
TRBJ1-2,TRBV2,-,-,CASSQNRDLTGANYGYTF,TGTGCCAGCAGTCAAAACCGCGACTTAACAGGAGCTAACTATGGCTACACCTTC
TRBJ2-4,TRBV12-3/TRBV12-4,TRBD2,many,CASSLIAGDPAKNIQYF,TGTGCCAGCAGTTTGATAGCGGGAGACCCAGCCAAAAACATTCAGTACTTC
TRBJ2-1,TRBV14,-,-,CASSSPGVSYNEQFF,TGTGCCAGCAGCTCACCAGGGGTATCCTACAATGAGCAGTTCTTC
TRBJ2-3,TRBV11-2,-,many,CASSFDDTQYF,TGTGCCAGCAGCTTTGACGATACGCAGTATTTT
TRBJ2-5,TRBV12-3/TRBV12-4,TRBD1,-,CASREAGGLETQYF,TGTGCCAGCAGAGAGGCAGGGGGCTTAGAGACCCAGTACTTC
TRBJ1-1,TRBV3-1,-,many,CASSHSEPGKAEAFF,TGTGCCAGCAGCCATTCAGAACCAGGGAAAGCTGAAGCTTTCTTT
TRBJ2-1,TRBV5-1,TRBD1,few,CASSLEGRGSYNEQFF,TGCGCCAGCAGCTTGGAGGGCAGGGGGTCCTACAATGAGCAGTTCTTC
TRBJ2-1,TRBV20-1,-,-,CSARGWQGINEQFF,TGCAGTGCTAGAGGTTGGCAGGGCATAAATGAGCAGTTCTTC
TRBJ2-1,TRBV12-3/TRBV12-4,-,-,CASSLPGENEFF,TGTGCCAGCAGTTTACCGGGGGAGAATGAGTTCTTC